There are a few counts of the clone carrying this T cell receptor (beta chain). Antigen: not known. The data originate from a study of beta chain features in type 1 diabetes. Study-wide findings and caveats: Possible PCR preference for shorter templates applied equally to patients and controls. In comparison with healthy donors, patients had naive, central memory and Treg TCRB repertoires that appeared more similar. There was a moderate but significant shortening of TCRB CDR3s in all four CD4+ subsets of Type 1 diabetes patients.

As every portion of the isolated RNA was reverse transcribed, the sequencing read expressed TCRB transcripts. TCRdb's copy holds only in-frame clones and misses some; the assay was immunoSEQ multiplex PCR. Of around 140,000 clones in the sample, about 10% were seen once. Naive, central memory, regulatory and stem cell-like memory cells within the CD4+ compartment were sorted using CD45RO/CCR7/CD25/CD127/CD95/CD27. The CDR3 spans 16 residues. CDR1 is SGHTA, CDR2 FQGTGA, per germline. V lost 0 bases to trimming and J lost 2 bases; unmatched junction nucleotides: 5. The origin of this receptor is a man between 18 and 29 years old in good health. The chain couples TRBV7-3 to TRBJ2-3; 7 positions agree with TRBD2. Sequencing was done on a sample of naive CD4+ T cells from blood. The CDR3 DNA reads TGTGCCAGCAGCTTAACCCAGCGGGGACTCACAGATACGCAGTATTTT. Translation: CASSLTQRGLTDTQYF.